A single sample is the source of the 10 T cell receptor beta chains below, sequenced in a study of T cell repertoires in cytomegalovirus infection. In TCRdb, the reads were re-called with MiXCR into one record per CDR3 protein. Here the sample spans roughly 120,000 distinct CDR3 sequences, 29% being singletons. The antigens these receptors bind are not known. The source material was CD8+ T cells from cultured PBMCs, sampled from culture after CMV antigen stimulation. Receptors originate from a human donor in good health (CMV status not recorded). Some clones in this sample may be carry-over from other donors' samples.

This clonotype was observed once. This chain uses TRBV27 with TRBJ1-5, with D maybe TRBD1 (6 bases). V was clipped by 4 bases and J by 2 bases, with 12 bases between them. Germline V lookup: CDR1 MNHEY, CDR2 SMNVEV (reference sequence). The CDR3 is 15 residues long. CDR3 region: CASSSAPGGNQPQHF. Here the CDR3 DNA reads TGTGCCAGCAGTTCTGCCCCAGGGGGCAATCAGCCCCAGCATTTT.

The V gene is TRBV4-1, the J gene TRBJ1-6; TRBD1 matches at 9 bases. The CDR3 contains 20 residues. V lost 4 bases to trimming and J lost 8 bases; unmatched junction nucleotides: 21. Germline V gives CDR1 MGHRA, CDR2 YSYEKL. Here the CDR3 DNA reads TGCGCCAGCAGCCCCACGATAACCAAAACAGGGGGCCTATCTGATTCACCCCTCCACTTT. Translated: CASSPTITKTGGLSDSPLHF.

The chain is built from TRBV20-1 and TRBJ1-5, with TRBD1 identical over 11 bases. Germline CDR1 and CDR2: DFQATT and SNEGSKA (reference sequence). The trim removed 0 bases at V and 11 bases at J, leaving 6 bases unmatched. This CDR3 has 14 amino acids. The CDR3 here is CSARDSGTGGTQHF. The CDR3 DNA reads TGCAGTGCTAGAGATTCCGGGACAGGGGGGACCCAGCATTTT.

This sequence joins TRBV2 and TRBJ2-7; TRBD1 matches 7 bases. Germline V lookup: CDR1 SNHLY, CDR2 FYNNEI. After removal of 6 bases from V and 7 bases from J, the junction contained 12 bases not matched to a gene. This CDR3 comprises 14 residues. As DNA, the CDR3 is TGTGCCAGCAGGAAGGGGGCAGATCCCTGGGAGCAGTACTTC. Its translation: CASRKGADPWEQYF. Variable domain in full (rest from reference TRBV2 and TRBJ2-7): EPEVTQTPSHQVTQMGQEVILRCVPISNHLYFYWYRQILGQKVEFLVSFYNNEISEKSEIFDDQFSVERPDGSNFTLKIRSTKLEDSAMYFCASRKGADPWEQYFGPGTRLTVT.

V is TRBV27 and J is TRBJ2-6; D gene uncertain. V lost 6 bases, J lost 3 bases, and 3 bases lay in between. The CDR3 is 12 amino acids. Germline assignment: CDR1 MNHEY and CDR2 SMNVEV (reference sequence). This chain's CDR3 is CASSVGANVLTF. The CDR3, as DNA: TGTGCCAGCAGCGTTGGGGCCAACGTCCTGACTTTC.

This clonotype was recorded once. The chain combines TRBV5-6 with TRBJ2-7, with a weak D call TRBD1 (5 bases). CDR3 length: 13 residues. V was shortened by 5 bases and J by 2 bases, with 11 bases between the two germline ends. Germline V gives CDR1 SGHDT, CDR2 YYEEEE. CDR3 DNA: TGTGCCAGCAGTTCGGACACCACCTACGAGCAGTACTTC. Protein product: CASSSDTTYEQYF.

This clonotype was observed a few times. V gene TRBV7-9 combines with J gene TRBJ2-5, with 7 nucleotides matching TRBD2. Per germline, CDR1 SEHNR and CDR2 FQNEAQ (reference sequence). J gave up 5 bases and V 5 bases, and 11 bases lay outside the gene matches. There are 15 residues in the CDR3. This CDR3 is CASSPRRLAEETQYF. The CDR3 nucleotides are TGTGCCAGCAGCCCAAGACGACTAGCCGAGGAGACCCAGTACTTC.

This clonotype showed up just a few times. The chain combines TRBV5-5 with TRBJ2-5; TRBD2 matches 9 bases. CDR3 size: 15 residues. The V gene end was trimmed by 4 bases and the J gene end by 1 base; junction bases not matched to a gene: 5. The germline gives CDR1 SGHKS, CDR2 YYEKEE (reference sequence). CDR3 bases: TGTGCCAGCAGCCAACGGGGACTAGCCCAAGAGACCCAGTACTTC. This gives the protein CASSQRGLAQETQYF.

The V gene is TRBV4-2, the J gene TRBJ2-1; TRBD2 aligns across 8 bases. Germline V gene lookup returns CDR1 LGHNA and CDR2 YNFKEQ. The CDR3 length is 16 residues. J was trimmed by 2 bases and V by 0 bases; bases with no gene match: 3. The CDR3 loop is CASSQEEGLAYNEQFF. The CDR3 nucleotides are TGTGCCAGCAGCCAAGAAGAGGGACTAGCCTACAATGAGCAGTTCTTC.

This sequence joins TRBV27 and TRBJ2-3; TRBD2 aligns across 13 bases. The CDR3 has 18 residues. V lost 0 bases, J lost 5 bases, and 8 bases stayed unmatched. CDR1 is MNHEY and CDR2 is SMNVEV in the germline V gene (reference sequence). In DNA form, the CDR3 reads TGTGCCAGCAGTTTATCGACGAGGACTAGCGGGGGTATAGATACGCAGTATTTT. Translating it yields CASSLSTRTSGGIDTQYF.